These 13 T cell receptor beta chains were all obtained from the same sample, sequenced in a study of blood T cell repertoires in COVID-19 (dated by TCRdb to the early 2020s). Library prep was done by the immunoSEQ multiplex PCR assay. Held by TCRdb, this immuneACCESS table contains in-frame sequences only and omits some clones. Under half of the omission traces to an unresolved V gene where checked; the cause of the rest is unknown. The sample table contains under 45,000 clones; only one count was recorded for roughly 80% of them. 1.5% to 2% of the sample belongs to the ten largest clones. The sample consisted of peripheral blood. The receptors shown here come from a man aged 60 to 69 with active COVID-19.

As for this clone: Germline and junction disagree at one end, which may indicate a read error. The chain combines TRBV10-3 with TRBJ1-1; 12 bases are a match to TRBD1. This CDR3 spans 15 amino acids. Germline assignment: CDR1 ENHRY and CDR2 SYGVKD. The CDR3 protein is CAVSEGQGANTEAFF. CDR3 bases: TGTGCCGTCAGTGAGGGACAGGGGGCTAACACTGAAGCTTTCTTT.

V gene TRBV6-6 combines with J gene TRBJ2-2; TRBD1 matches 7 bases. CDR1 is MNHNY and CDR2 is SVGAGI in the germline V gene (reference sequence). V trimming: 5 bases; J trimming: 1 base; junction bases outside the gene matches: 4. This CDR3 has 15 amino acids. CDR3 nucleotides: TGTGCCAGCAGTCCCCGGGACAGGAACACCGGGGAGCTGTTTTTT. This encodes CASSPRDRNTGELFF.

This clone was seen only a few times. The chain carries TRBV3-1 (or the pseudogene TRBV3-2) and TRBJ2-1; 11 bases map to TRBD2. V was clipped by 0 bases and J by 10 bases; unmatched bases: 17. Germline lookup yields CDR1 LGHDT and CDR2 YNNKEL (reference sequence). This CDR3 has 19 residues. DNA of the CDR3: TGTGCCAGCAGCCAAGATCGGCTAGCGGGGGGCCTGCTTACAGTCGAGCAGTTCTTC. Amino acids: CASSQDRLAGGLLTVEQFF.

The CDR3 loop is CASSLGGGSRQETQYF. DNA of the CDR3: TGTGCCAGCAGCTTAGGCGGGGGCAGTAGACAAGAGACCCAGTACTTC. The V and J genes are TRBV7-9 and TRBJ2-5, with a tentative D call TRBD2 (7 bases). The CDR3 has 16 residues. The V gene lost 1 base and the J gene lost 2 bases, with 14 bases spanning the gap. Looked up from germline, CDR1 is SEHNR and CDR2 is FQNEAQ (reference sequence).

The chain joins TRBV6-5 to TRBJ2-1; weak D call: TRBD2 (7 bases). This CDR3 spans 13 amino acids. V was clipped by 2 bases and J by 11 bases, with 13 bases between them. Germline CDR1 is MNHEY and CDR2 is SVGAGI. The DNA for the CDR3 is TGTGCCAGCAGTTACGCCGGGGGGCCCCAGCAGTTCTTC. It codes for CASSYAGGPQQFF.

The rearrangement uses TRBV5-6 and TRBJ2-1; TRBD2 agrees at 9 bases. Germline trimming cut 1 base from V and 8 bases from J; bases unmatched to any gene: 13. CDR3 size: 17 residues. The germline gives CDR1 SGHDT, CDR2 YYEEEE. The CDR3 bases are TGTGCCAGCAGCTTGTGGGCGGCTAGCGGGAATCGTGATGAGCAGTTCTTC. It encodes CASSLWAASGNRDEQFF.

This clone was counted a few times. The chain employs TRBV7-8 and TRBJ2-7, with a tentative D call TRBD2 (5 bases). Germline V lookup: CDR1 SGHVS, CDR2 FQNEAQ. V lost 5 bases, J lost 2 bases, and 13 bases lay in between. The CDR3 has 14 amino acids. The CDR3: CASSPTTTTYEQYF. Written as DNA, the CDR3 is TGTGCCAGCAGCCCTACGACTACCACCTACGAGCAGTACTTC.

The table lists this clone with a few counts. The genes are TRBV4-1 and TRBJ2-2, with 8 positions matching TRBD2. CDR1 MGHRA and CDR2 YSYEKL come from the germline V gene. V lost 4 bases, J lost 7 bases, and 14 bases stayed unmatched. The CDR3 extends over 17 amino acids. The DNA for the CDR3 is TGCGCCAGCAGCCCCGGACTAGCCCGTCGATCGAGCGGGGAGCTGTTTTTT. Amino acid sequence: CASSPGLARRSSGELFF.

This CDR3 is CASSLGGGASPQYF. Written as DNA, the CDR3 is TGTGCCAGCAGCTTGGGAGGGGGCGCGAGTCCGCAGTATTTT. The V gene is TRBV5-6, the J gene TRBJ2-3; 7 bases fit TRBD1. CDR3 size: 14 residues. The V segment lost 0 bases and the J segment 10 bases; nucleotides outside the gene matches: 8. The V gene's germline CDR1 is SGHDT and CDR2 YYEEEE.

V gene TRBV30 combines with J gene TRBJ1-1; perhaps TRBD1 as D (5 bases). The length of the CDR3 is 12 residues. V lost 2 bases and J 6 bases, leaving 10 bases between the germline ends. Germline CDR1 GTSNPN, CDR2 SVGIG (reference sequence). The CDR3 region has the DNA TGTGCCTGGAGTTGGGGGGAGGCTGAAGCTTTCTTT. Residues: CAWSWGEAEAFF.

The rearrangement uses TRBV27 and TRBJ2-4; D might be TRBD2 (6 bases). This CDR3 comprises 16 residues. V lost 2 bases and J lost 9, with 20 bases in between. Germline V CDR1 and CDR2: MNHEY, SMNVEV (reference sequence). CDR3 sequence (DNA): TGTGCCAGCAGTTTAACCGGGGACTCCCTGAGGGGCATTCAGTACTTC. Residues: CASSLTGDSLRGIQYF.

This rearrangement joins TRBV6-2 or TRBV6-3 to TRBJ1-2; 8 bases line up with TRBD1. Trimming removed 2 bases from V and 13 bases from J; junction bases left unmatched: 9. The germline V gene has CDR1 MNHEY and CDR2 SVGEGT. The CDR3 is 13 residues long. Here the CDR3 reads CASSYTGQELGTF. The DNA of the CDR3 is TGTGCCAGCAGTTACACGGGACAGGAGCTTGGCACCTTC.

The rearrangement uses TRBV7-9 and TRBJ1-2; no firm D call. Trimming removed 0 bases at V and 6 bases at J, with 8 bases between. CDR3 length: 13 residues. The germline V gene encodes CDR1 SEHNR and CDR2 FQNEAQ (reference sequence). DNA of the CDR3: TGTGCCAGCAGCTTAGCGGCAGAAGATGGCTACACCTTC. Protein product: CASSLAAEDGYTF. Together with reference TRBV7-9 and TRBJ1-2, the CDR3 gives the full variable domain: DTGVSQNPRHKITKRGQNVTFRCDPISEHNRLYWYRQTLGQGPEFLTYFQNEAQLEKSRLLSDRFSAERPKGSFSTLEIQRTEQGDSAMYLCASSLAAEDGYTFGSGTRLTVV.